These 3 T cell receptor beta chains share one sample of origin, sequenced in a study of blood T cell repertoires in COVID-19. Sequencing used immunoSEQ multiplex PCR; TCRdb keeps in-frame clones, though not all of them. This repertoire shows around 450,000 clones, around 89% found once; its top ten account for 4.3%. The sequenced sample consisted of peripheral blood. The receptors stem from a woman aged 25 to 39 with acute or convalescent COVID-19.

The rearrangement links TRBV9 to TRBJ2-3; TRBD2 matches 14 bases. The CDR3 is made up of 16 amino acids. After removal of 2 bases from V and 4 bases from J, the junction contained 3 bases not matched to a gene. Germline CDR1 and CDR2: SGDLS and YYNGEE. CDR3 in DNA: TGTGCCAGCAGCGTTGGGACTAGCGGGGGTGCAGATACGCAGTATTTT. Translating gives CASSVGTSGGADTQYF.

In regard to this clone: Other DNA sequences within the sample encode an identical CDR3. The chain recombines TRBV5-1 with TRBJ1-6, with 7 bases aligning to TRBD1. This CDR3 region has 14 residues. Losses at the gene ends were 2 bases for V and 10 bases for J; bases not matched to a gene: 6. Germline CDR1 is SGHRS and CDR2 is YFSETQ. CDR3 nucleotide sequence: TGCGCCAGCAGCTTAGACAGGGTTGGCTCACCCCTCCACTTT. It codes for CASSLDRVGSPLHF.

The chain carries TRBV4-1 and TRBJ2-7; maybe TRBD2 (6 bases). CDR1 is MGHRA and CDR2 is YSYEKL in the germline V gene. The CDR3 covers 14 residues. V was cut by 4 bases and J by 0 bases, with 10 bases left in between. The CDR3 nucleotides read TGCGCCAGCAGCCCGACTAGAAGCTCCTACGAGCAGTACTTC. It is translated as CASSPTRSSYEQYF.